This TCR beta chain was found in a study of shared clonotypes between healthy human individuals. Study findings and constraints: Between a handful of donors, naive CD4 clonotypes were shared at a level of approximately 5%.

Trimming cost V 5 bases and J 8 bases; bases outside gene matches: 11. The germline CDR1 and CDR2 sequences are PRHDT and FYEKMQ (reference sequence). The CDR3 consists of 15 residues. The table came from immunoSEQ multiplex PCR; TCRdb's copy has only in-frame clones and leaves some out. The table includes about 2 million clones, 85% to 95% detected once. Remarks on this clone: The antigen remains undetermined.

The rearrangement uses TRBV13 and TRBJ2-2; 7 bases map to TRBD2. This clonotype was sampled from a man in his late teens or twenties in good health. The specimen was naive CD4+ T cells sorted from blood. Described subset: CD45RA+ positively selected. This CDR3 is CASSPPGGRGGELFF. Written as DNA, the CDR3 is TGTGCCAGCAGCCCACCCGGCGGGAGAGGAGGGGAGCTGTTTTTT.